These 8 T cell receptor beta chains were sequenced from one sample in a study of T cell responses to AZD1222 COVID-19 vaccine. Sequenced by immunoSEQ multiplex PCR; TCRdb stores in-frame clones only, minus some. The sample yields over 150,000 clones, 88% seen once. The sequencing here drew on peripheral blood, taken 28 days after the second AZD1222 dose. The receptor source for this set is an adult who received the AZD1222 COVID-19 vaccine.

The chain carries TRBV5-6 and TRBJ2-2; 9 bases are a match to TRBD1. The germline CDR1 and CDR2 sequences are SGHDT and YYEEEE. Losses at the gene ends were 0 bases for V and 4 bases for J; bases not matched to a gene: 4. CDR3 length equals 16 residues. The CDR3 loop reads CASSLGQGVLTGELFF. The CDR3 coding sequence is TGTGCCAGCAGCTTGGGACAGGGGGTTCTCACCGGGGAGCTGTTTTTT.

This chain links TRBV11-2 with TRBJ1-3, with D unclear. Germline lookup yields CDR1 SGHAT and CDR2 FQNNGV. The CDR3 has 15 residues. Trimming removed 7 bases from V and 0 bases from J, with 13 bases in between. CDR3 nucleotides: TGTGCCAGCACAAGGCAGCCGGACTCTGGAAACACCATATATTTT. Translation: CASTRQPDSGNTIYF.

This chain joins TRBV11-1 and TRBJ2-1; no definite D call. This CDR3 is 12 amino acids long. Germline V lookup: CDR1 SGHAT, CDR2 FQDESV (reference sequence). V lost 5 bases, J lost 9 bases, and 11 bases lay in between. The CDR3 loop is CASSPLPTEQFF. As DNA, the CDR3 is TGTGCCAGCAGCCCCCTTCCCACTGAGCAGTTCTTC.

This chain uses TRBV11-2 with TRBJ2-1, with 11 bases matching TRBD2. V lost 2 bases, J lost 1 base, and 7 bases stayed unmatched. Per germline, CDR1 SGHAT and CDR2 FQNNGV. The CDR3 totals 18 residues. CDR3 nucleotides: TGTGCCAGCAGCTTAAATCCGTGGACTAGCGGGTCCTACAATGAGCAGTTCTTC. This sequence encodes CASSLNPWTSGSYNEQFF.

This chain connects TRBV5-5 to TRBJ1-1; perhaps TRBD1 as D (5 bases). This CDR3 has 14 amino acids. The germline V gene encodes CDR1 SGHKS and CDR2 YYEKEE (reference sequence). With 2 bases removed from V and 1 base from J, the gap between germline ends came to 9 bases. CDR3 protein: CASSFDSWNTEAFF. For the CDR3, the DNA is TGTGCCAGCAGCTTCGACAGCTGGAACACTGAAGCTTTCTTT.

V and J are TRBV7-2 and TRBJ1-2, with 7 bases fitting TRBD1. V was pared by 4 bases and J by 6 bases, with 8 bases of the junction left unmatched. CDR3 length equals 14 residues. The germline gives CDR1 SGHTA, CDR2 FQGNSA. The CDR3 reads CASSSQGQLNGYTF. The DNA of the CDR3 is TGTGCCAGCAGCTCACAGGGACAGTTGAATGGCTACACCTTC.

The chain combines TRBV6-5 with TRBJ1-2, with a weak D call TRBD1 (5 bases). This CDR3 has 13 residues. The germline V gene has CDR1 MNHEY and CDR2 SVGAGI. Deletions cut 6 bases from V and 4 bases from J, with 12 bases between. CDR3 bases: TGTGCCAGCAGGGACATAATGATCTATGGCTACACCTTC. Translating gives CASRDIMIYGYTF.

The chain carries TRBV18 and TRBJ1-4, with D possibly TRBD1 on 5 matching bases. Trimming left V 3 bases short and J 7 bases short, with 15 bases between. Germline-derived CDR1 and CDR2 are KGHSH and LQKENI. The CDR3 spans 15 residues. In nucleotides, the CDR3 is TGTGCCAGCTCACCTCCAGGGTTTGTCGGTGAAAAACTGTTTTTT. Protein sequence: CASSPPGFVGEKLFF.